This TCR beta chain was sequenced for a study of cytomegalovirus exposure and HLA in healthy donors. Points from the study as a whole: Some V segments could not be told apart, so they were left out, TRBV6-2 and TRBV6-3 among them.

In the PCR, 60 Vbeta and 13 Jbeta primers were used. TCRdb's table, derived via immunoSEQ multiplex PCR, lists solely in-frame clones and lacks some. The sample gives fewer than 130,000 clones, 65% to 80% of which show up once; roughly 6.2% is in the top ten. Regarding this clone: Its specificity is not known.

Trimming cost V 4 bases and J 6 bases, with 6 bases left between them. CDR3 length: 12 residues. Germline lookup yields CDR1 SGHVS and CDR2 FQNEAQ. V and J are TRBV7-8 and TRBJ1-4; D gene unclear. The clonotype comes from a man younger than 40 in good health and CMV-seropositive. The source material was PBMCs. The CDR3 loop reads CASSSLYEKLFF. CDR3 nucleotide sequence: TGTGCCAGCAGCTCCTTGTATGAAAAACTGTTTTTT.